One and the same sample provided the 28 T cell receptor beta chains below, sequenced in a study of shared clonotypes between healthy human individuals (dated by TCRdb to about 2020). CD8 naive samples consisted of CD45RO-negative cells that were positively selected for CCR7, yielding a CD45RA+CCR7+ population without TemRA cells. The library was built by means of the immunoSEQ multiplex PCR assay. TCRdb took over this immuneACCESS table, retaining in-frame rearrangements with V and J assigned. Such tables are incomplete; in checked studies, under half of the missing clones stem from an unresolved V gene, and the remainder is unexplained. Within this sample are under 850,000 clones, with about 92% of them counted one time only. The ten largest clones add up to less than 25% of the sample. The sequencing input was naive CD8+ T cells sorted from blood. Explained via the paper, the cell subset or site label denotes: CD45RA+CCR7+. Every receptor here comes from a man aged 30 to 45 in good health.

The V and J genes are TRBV19 and TRBJ1-1, with 12 positions matching TRBD1. V lost 7 bases to trimming and J lost 4 bases; unmatched junction nucleotides: 7. The CDR3 loop spans 15 amino acids. CDR1 and CDR2 (germline): LNHDA, SQIVND (reference sequence). Here the CDR3 DNA reads TGTGCCAGTAATCCCGGGACAGGGGGCCTCACTGAAGCTTTCTTT. Protein sequence: CASNPGTGGLTEAFF.

The chain uses TRBV27 and TRBJ1-1; TRBD1 might be the D (5 bases). Germline V gives CDR1 MNHEY, CDR2 SMNVEV (reference sequence). The CDR3 totals 15 residues. The germline V and J ends were trimmed by 5 bases and 3 bases, with 16 bases remaining between them. CDR3 sequence (DNA): TGTGCCAGCAGTGGAAAAGGCAGGGTGGACACTGAAGCTTTCTTT. This codes for CASSGKGRVDTEAFF.

The V gene is TRBV10-3, the J gene TRBJ1-1; D is ambiguous. Trimming left V 2 bases short and J 12 bases short, with 16 bases between. The germline gives CDR1 ENHRY, CDR2 SYGVKD. The CDR3 spans 13 residues. CDR3 nucleotides: TGTGCCATCAGTGAGGGCTCGACGTGGGAAACTTTCTTT. This sequence encodes CAISEGSTWETFF.

CDR3 bases: TGTGCCAGCAGTCCCGGGGCTAGCGGCCAAGAGACCCAGTACTTC. Translation: CASSPGASGQETQYF. The chain links TRBV6-5 to TRBJ2-5, with 7 bases identical to TRBD2. Trimming removed 5 bases from V and 1 base from J; junction bases left unmatched: 7. This CDR3 spans 15 amino acids. The germline V gene has CDR1 MNHEY and CDR2 SVGAGI.

The J gene is TRBJ2-1, the V gene TRBV7-9; D is possibly TRBD2 (5 bases). The germline CDR1 and CDR2 sequences are SEHNR and FQNEAQ (reference sequence). The V end lost 1 base, the J end lost 8 bases, and 15 bases lay between the germline ends. The CDR3 spans 15 residues. The CDR3 sequence is CASSLVKLGLDEQFF. The CDR3 DNA is TGTGCCAGCAGCTTAGTAAAACTAGGGCTCGATGAGCAGTTCTTC. Supplemented by reference TRBV7-9 and TRBJ2-1, the full variable domain reads DTGVSQNPRHKITKRGQNVTFRCDPISEHNRLYWYRQTLGQGPEFLTYFQNEAQLEKSRLLSDRFSAERPKGSFSTLEIQRTEQGDSAMYLCASSLVKLGLDEQFFGPGTRLTVL.

This chain's CDR3 is CASSGNLAGGPETQYF. The CDR3 DNA is TGTGCCAGCAGCGGAAACCTAGCGGGAGGGCCGGAGACCCAGTACTTC. The chain links TRBV9 to TRBJ2-5; 12 nucleotides match TRBD2. Germline V gene data show CDR1 as SGDLS and CDR2 as YYNGEE. The CDR3 is 16 amino acids. The V segment lost 3 bases and the J segment 5 bases; nucleotides outside the gene matches: 8.

This chain connects TRBV30 to TRBJ2-4; weak D call: TRBD2 (5 bases). Germline-derived CDR1 and CDR2 are GTSNPN and SVGIG (reference sequence). The CDR3 is 16 residues long. The germline V and J ends were trimmed by 1 base and 0 bases, with 13 bases remaining between them. The CDR3 spells CAWSATRVLAKNIQYF. The DNA for the CDR3 is TGTGCCTGGAGTGCAACTAGAGTTCTAGCCAAAAACATTCAGTACTTC.

The J gene is TRBJ1-5, the V gene TRBV27; 10 bases are shared with TRBD1. Losses at the gene ends were 5 bases for V and 8 bases for J; bases not matched to a gene: 6. Per the germline V gene, CDR1 is MNHEY and CDR2 is SMNVEV (reference sequence). The length of the CDR3 is 14 residues. As DNA, the CDR3 is TGTGCCAGCAGTGCGGGACAGGGGAATAAGCCCCAGCATTTT. It codes for CASSAGQGNKPQHF.

The chain couples TRBV9 to TRBJ2-1, with 7 bases matching TRBD1. The junction had 7 bases not matched to a gene; V was cut back by 4 bases and J by 6 bases. Germline CDR1 SGDLS, CDR2 YYNGEE. The CDR3 length is 14 residues. CDR3 sequence (DNA): TGTGCCAGCAGCCTCGAGGGACAGAGCAATGAGCAGTTCTTC. It encodes CASSLEGQSNEQFF. Complete variable domain (other parts from reference TRBV9 and TRBJ2-1): DSGVTQTPKHLITATGQRVTLRCSPRSGDLSVYWYQQSLDQGLQFLIQYYNGEERAKGNILERFSAQQFPDLHSELNLSSLELGDSALYFCASSLEGQSNEQFFGPGTRLTVL.

The rearrangement uses TRBV7-9 and TRBJ2-7; 7 nucleotides align to TRBD2. This CDR3 is 16 amino acids long. V gave up 8 bases and J gave up 5 bases; unmatched junction bases: 18. The germline gives CDR1 SEHNR, CDR2 FQNEAQ (reference sequence). The CDR3 sequence: CASGLWGGPDNNEQYF. Written as DNA, the CDR3 is TGTGCCAGCGGGTTGTGGGGGGGTCCGGATAACAACGAGCAGTACTTC.

This clone has more than one count but fewer than ten. Other DNA sequences in the sample encode the same CDR3. The rearrangement uses TRBV9 and TRBJ1-1; D gene uncertain. With 4 bases removed from V and 1 base from J, the gap between germline ends came to 5 bases. This CDR3 is built from 12 residues. Germline lookup yields CDR1 SGDLS and CDR2 YYNGEE. The CDR3 region is CASSPGNTEAFF. The CDR3 region has the DNA TGTGCCAGCAGCCCCGGGAACACTGAAGCTTTCTTT.

The gene calls are TRBV25-1 and TRBJ1-4; possible D gene TRBD1, 6 bases. With 10 bases removed from V and 0 bases from J, the gap between germline ends came to 18 bases. The CDR3 is 16 amino acids. Looked up from germline, CDR1 is MGHDK and CDR2 is SYGVNS. Written as DNA, the CDR3 is TGTGCCACCGGCTCGGGACAAGGGGCAACTAATGAAAAACTGTTTTTT. Translating it yields CATGSGQGATNEKLFF.

The V and J genes are TRBV5-6 and TRBJ2-3; D remains ambiguous. The length of the CDR3 is 14 residues. Trimming pared 3 bases from V and 0 bases from J, leaving 8 bases between. From germline, CDR1 is SGHDT and CDR2 YYEEEE. The CDR3 coding sequence is TGTGCCAGCAGCTGGGGTTCTAGCACAGATACGCAGTATTTT. It specifies CASSWGSSTDTQYF.

The V and J genes are TRBV13 and TRBJ1-1; D not certain. Germline V gene data show CDR1 as PRHDT and CDR2 as FYEKMQ (reference sequence). Between the trimmed V and J ends, which lost 5 bases and 0 bases, there was a span of 10 bases. The CDR3 runs to 14 residues. CDR3 amino acids: CASSGQDMNTEAFF. The CDR3 nucleotides read TGTGCCAGCAGCGGGCAGGATATGAACACTGAAGCTTTCTTT. Together with reference TRBV13 and TRBJ1-1, the CDR3 gives the full variable domain: AAGVIQSPRHLIKEKRETATLKCYPIPRHDTVYWYQQGPGQDPQFLISFYEKMQSDKGSIPDRFSAQQFSDYHSELNMSSLELGDSALYFCASSGQDMNTEAFFGQGTRLTVV.

This chain joins TRBV4-1 and TRBJ2-1; no firm D call. Trimming shortened V by 1 base and J by 0 bases, and 13 bases separated the two germline ends. The CDR3 has 17 amino acids. Germline V gene sequence: CDR1 MGHRA, CDR2 YSYEKL. The DNA of the CDR3 is TGCGCCAGCAGCCAAGTACCGGAACAGAGCTCCTACAATGAGCAGTTCTTC. Protein product: CASSQVPEQSSYNEQFF.

This chain joins TRBV7-9 and TRBJ2-5; the D is unclear. This CDR3 region has 12 residues. The V gene's germline CDR1 is SEHNR and CDR2 FQNEAQ (reference sequence). Trimming removed 3 bases at V and 5 bases at J, with 7 bases between. The CDR3 is CASSFLGETQYF. The CDR3 bases are TGTGCCAGCAGCTTTCTCGGCGAGACCCAGTACTTC.

V gene TRBV6-5 combines with J gene TRBJ2-2; TRBD1 aligns across 8 bases. This CDR3 spans 15 amino acids. The germline V gene has CDR1 MNHEY and CDR2 SVGAGI. The junction had 9 bases not matched to a gene; V was cut back by 6 bases and J by 6 bases. The CDR3 DNA is TGTGCCAGCAGCCAGGGGGCGCATAAAGCCGGGGAGCTGTTTTTT. Its translation is CASSQGAHKAGELFF.

This clone showed up just once. The V and J genes are TRBV7-8 and TRBJ2-3, with D possibly TRBD2 on 6 matching bases. The CDR3 sequence is 15 residues long. Per the germline V gene, CDR1 is SGHVS and CDR2 is FQNEAQ. Trimming shortened V by 3 bases and J by 2 bases, and 12 bases separated the two germline ends. The chain's CDR3 is CASSFLPGVTDTQYF. CDR3 in DNA: TGTGCCAGCAGCTTTCTTCCGGGAGTCACAGATACGCAGTATTTT.

This clone was recorded a few times. This chain uses TRBV10-1 with TRBJ2-2; tentative D call: TRBD1 (5 bases). V was trimmed by 6 bases and J by 6 bases, leaving 11 bases between them. This CDR3 is built from 13 residues. Germline CDR1 and CDR2: WNHNN and SYGVQD (reference sequence). CDR3 sequence: CASSLDSSGELFF. In DNA, the CDR3 is TGCGCCAGCAGCCTCGACAGTTCCGGGGAGCTGTTTTTT.

The CDR3 is CASSPRQGGTEAFF. CDR3 coding DNA: TGTGCCAGCAGCCCGCGACAGGGCGGCACTGAAGCTTTCTTT. The chain couples TRBV7-2 to TRBJ1-1, with 7 bases fitting TRBD1. The CDR3 is 14 residues long. Unmatched junction bases numbered 7, after V lost 5 bases and J lost 4 bases. Germline V gene data show CDR1 as SGHTA and CDR2 as FQGNSA. The whole variable domain, remainder taken from reference TRBV7-2 and TRBJ1-1, is GAGVSQSPSNKVTEKGKDVELRCDPISGHTALYWYRQSLGQGLEFLIYFQGNSAPDKSGLPSDRFSAERTGGSVSTLTIQRTQQEDSAVYLCASSPRQGGTEAFFGQGTRLTVV.

Comment on this clone: It may be a read error: a sequence one base away is much more abundant. This same CDR3 is encoded by further DNA sequences in the sample. The chain has TRBV7-9 and TRBJ2-3, with D uncertain. Trimming stripped 4 bases from V and 2 bases from J, with 1 base between. The CDR3 length is 11 residues. Per the germline V gene, CDR1 is SEHNR and CDR2 is FQNEAQ (reference sequence). The chain's CDR3 is CASSSTDTQYF. DNA of the CDR3: TGTGCCAGCAGCTCCACAGATACGCAGTATTTT. The complete variable domain, with remaining parts taken from reference TRBV7-9 and TRBJ2-3, reads DTGVSQNPRHKITKRGQNVTFRCDPISEHNRLYWYRQTLGQGPEFLTYFQNEAQLEKSRLLSDRFSAERPKGSFSTLEIQRTEQGDSAMYLCASSSTDTQYFGPGTRLTVL.

The genes are TRBV18 and TRBJ2-7, with D perhaps being TRBD1 or TRBD2 (5 bases each). The CDR3 is 17 residues long. The germline V and J ends were trimmed by 6 bases and 3 bases, with 24 bases remaining between them. Germline V gene lookup returns CDR1 KGHSH and CDR2 LQKENI. CDR3: CASSSVWGQLRDYEQYF. For the CDR3, the DNA is TGTGCCAGCTCCTCCGTGTGGGGCCAACTACGGGACTACGAGCAGTACTTC.

The chain joins TRBV5-6 to TRBJ2-3, with TRBD2 matching over 11 bases. The CDR3 spans 17 residues. The J segment lost 6 bases and the V segment lost 3 bases, leaving 12 bases of the junction unmatched. Germline V gene lookup returns CDR1 SGHDT and CDR2 YYEEEE. CDR3 loop: CASSSHVWTSGLDTQYF. The CDR3 DNA reads TGTGCCAGCAGCTCCCATGTGTGGACTAGCGGGCTGGATACGCAGTATTTT. Using reference TRBV5-6 and TRBJ2-3 for the parts outside the CDR3, the full variable domain is DAGVTQSPTHLIKTRGQQVTLRCSPKSGHDTVSWYQQALGQGPQFIFQYYEEEERQRGNFPDRFSGHQFPNYSSELNVNALLLGDSALYLCASSSHVWTSGLDTQYFGPGTRLTVL.

This clone has just one count. The CDR3 reads CASSQDSGHQETQYF. The CDR3, as DNA: TGCGCCAGCAGCCAAGATTCGGGACACCAAGAGACCCAGTACTTC. The chain joins TRBV4-1 to TRBJ2-5; D may match TRBD1 or TRBD2 (5 bases each). V lost 0 bases and J 0 bases, leaving 8 bases between the germline ends. Per germline, CDR1 MGHRA and CDR2 YSYEKL. The CDR3 runs 15 residues.

This sequence joins TRBV15 and TRBJ1-1, with D possibly matching TRBD1 (6 bases). This CDR3 is built from 13 residues. Looked up from germline, CDR1 is LNHNV and CDR2 is YYDKDF (reference sequence). V lost 6 bases to trimming and J lost 0 bases, with 8 bases between them. CDR3 sequence: CATSTGMNTEAFF. CDR3 sequence (DNA): TGTGCCACCAGTACAGGGATGAACACTGAAGCTTTCTTT.

V is TRBV2 and J is TRBJ2-7; the D is unclear. V lost 1 base and J lost 6, with 19 bases in between. Germline V gene sequence: CDR1 SNHLY, CDR2 FYNNEI. The CDR3 sequence is 16 residues long. Here the CDR3 reads CASSEGVAPSLSEQYF. DNA for the CDR3: TGTGCCAGCAGTGAAGGGGTAGCACCTTCCCTTAGCGAGCAGTACTTC.

The chain is built from TRBV6-5 and TRBJ1-5; D unclear. Deletions cut 5 bases from V and 6 bases from J, with 5 bases between. The CDR3 sequence is 11 residues long. In germline, CDR1 is MNHEY, CDR2 SVGAGI. The CDR3 DNA follows: TGTGCCAGCAGTGAAGCTCAGCCCCAGCATTTT. Its protein product is CASSEAQPQHF.

The chain joins TRBV19 to TRBJ2-2, with TRBD1 identical over 8 bases. After removal of 2 bases from V and 6 bases from J, the junction contained 8 bases not matched to a gene. The CDR3 loop spans 16 amino acids. The germline gives CDR1 LNHDA, CDR2 SQIVND (reference sequence). The CDR3 loop is CASSISDQGASGELFF. The CDR3 DNA is TGTGCCAGTAGTATATCGGACCAGGGGGCATCCGGGGAGCTGTTTTTT.